The present entry profiles one T cell receptor beta chain with its context. Its specificity is not known. TCRdb's table, derived via immunoSEQ multiplex PCR, lists solely in-frame clones and lacks some. The sample records 75,000 to 95,000 clones, roughly 80% being singletons. Treatment of patients with chemo-refractory metastatic non-small-cell lung cancer consisted of focal radiation plus CTLA-4 blockade with ipilimumab. After removal of 5 bases from V and 0 bases from J, the junction contained 7 bases not matched to a gene. The length of the CDR3 is 16 residues. CDR1 is MNHEY, CDR2 SMNVEV, per germline (reference sequence). The sample belongs to a study of radiotherapy plus CTLA-4 blockade in lung cancer. Study background: Patients showed objective responses in roughly 19% of cases and disease control in roughly 31%.

Broader study findings: Radiotherapy plus ipilimumab was followed by expansion in blood of tumor-derived TCR clones.

Sequenced material: peripheral blood, taken from a patient treated with radiotherapy plus ipilimumab. This TCR was recovered from a human donor with non-small cell lung cancer that progressed on radiotherapy plus ipilimumab. The V gene is TRBV27, the J gene TRBJ1-5; 7 bases agree with TRBD1. The CDR3 region is CASSPDRLISNQPQHF. Written as DNA, the CDR3 is TGTGCCAGCAGTCCGGACAGGCTAATTAGCAATCAGCCCCAGCATTTT.